These T cell receptor beta chains were read from a single sample in a study of blood T cell repertoires in COVID-19. Only in-frame clones appear in the TCRdb table, and some are missing; sequencing was by immunoSEQ multiplex PCR. Here the sample spans 200,000 to 250,000 clones, 75% to 85% being singletons. Sample: peripheral blood. These receptors originate from an elderly woman with COVID-19, enrolled during active disease. Each CDR3 is given with its conserved first and last residue. Fields, in order: V gene, D gene, J gene, clone size, CDR3 protein, CDR3 DNA. The D gene is left open where the match is weak. Part of the rows lack a size; the others show once, few, many or a class for expanded clones.

v_call: TRBV5-1
d_call: .
j_call: TRBJ1-6
clone_size: .
cdr3_aa: CASSLGAGDSPLHF
cdr3_nt: TGCGCCAGCAGCTTAGGGGCAGGGGATTCACCCCTCCACTTT

v_call: TRBV3-1/TRBV3-2
d_call: .
j_call: TRBJ1-5
clone_size: .
cdr3_aa: CASSQGAGPQHF
cdr3_nt: TGTGCCAGCAGCCAAGGCGCGGGACCCCAGCATTTT

v_call: TRBV6-5
d_call: .
j_call: TRBJ1-2
clone_size: .
cdr3_aa: CASSPYPGANYGYTF
cdr3_nt: TGTGCCAGCAGCCCCTATCCCGGAGCTAACTATGGCTACACCTTC

v_call: TRBV27
d_call: .
j_call: TRBJ2-1
clone_size: .
cdr3_aa: CASSLKTDSYNEQFF
cdr3_nt: TGTGCCAGCAGTTTAAAAACAGACAGCTACAATGAGCAGTTCTTC

v_call: TRBV14
d_call: TRBD1
j_call: TRBJ2-7
clone_size: .
cdr3_aa: CASSPGTGFEQYF
cdr3_nt: TGTGCCAGCAGTCCCGGGACAGGGTTCGAGCAGTACTTC

v_call: TRBV5-1
d_call: TRBD1
j_call: TRBJ2-5
clone_size: .
cdr3_aa: CASSLGGDRETQYF
cdr3_nt: TGCGCCAGCAGCTTAGGTGGGGACAGGGAGACCCAGTACTTC

v_call: TRBV7-9
d_call: TRBD1
j_call: TRBJ1-2
clone_size: .
cdr3_aa: CASSFGDSIYGYTF
cdr3_nt: TGTGCCAGCAGCTTCGGGGACAGTATCTATGGCTACACCTTC

v_call: TRBV18
d_call: TRBD1
j_call: TRBJ1-2
clone_size: .
cdr3_aa: CASSLPRGLGCTF
cdr3_nt: TGTGCCAGCTCACTCCCCAGGGGGCTGGGTTGCACCTTC

v_call: TRBV19
d_call: .
j_call: TRBJ1-5
clone_size: .
cdr3_aa: CASSIGGTQHF
cdr3_nt: TGTGCCAGTAGTATAGGGGGCACCCAGCATTTT

v_call: TRBV2
d_call: .
j_call: TRBJ2-2
clone_size: .
cdr3_aa: CASSETRNTGELFF
cdr3_nt: TGTGCCAGCAGTGAAACTAGGAACACCGGGGAGCTGTTTTTT

v_call: TRBV11-2
d_call: .
j_call: TRBJ2-7
clone_size: .
cdr3_aa: CASSAGPGHQYF
cdr3_nt: TGTGCCAGCAGCGCTGGGCCGGGACACCAGTACTTC

v_call: TRBV5-1
d_call: TRBD1
j_call: TRBJ2-3
clone_size: .
cdr3_aa: CASRKGGQSTDTQYF
cdr3_nt: TGCGCCAGCAGGAAAGGGGGACAGAGCACAGATACGCAGTATTTT

v_call: TRBV24-1
d_call: .
j_call: TRBJ2-3
clone_size: .
cdr3_aa: CATSGADRTTDTQYF
cdr3_nt: TGTGCCACCAGTGGTGCCGACAGAACCACAGATACGCAGTATTTT

v_call: TRBV11-1
d_call: TRBD2
j_call: TRBJ2-1
clone_size: .
cdr3_aa: CASTPGGGSYNEQFF
cdr3_nt: TGTGCCAGCACCCCCGGCGGGGGCTCCTACAATGAGCAGTTCTTC

v_call: TRBV4-1
d_call: TRBD2
j_call: TRBJ2-1
clone_size: once
cdr3_aa: CASSQRPGLPEIYNEQFF
cdr3_nt: TGCGCCAGCAGCCAGCGCCCGGGACTACCTGAGATCTACAATGAGCAGTTCTTC

v_call: TRBV10-3
d_call: .
j_call: TRBJ1-1
clone_size: .
cdr3_aa: CAIRRQEDTEAFF
cdr3_nt: TGTGCCATCAGAAGACAGGAGGACACTGAAGCTTTCTTT

v_call: TRBV7-6
d_call: .
j_call: TRBJ2-1
clone_size: .
cdr3_aa: CASSLDSGGHSDEQFF
cdr3_nt: TGTGCCAGCAGCTTGGATTCGGGGGGCCATAGTGATGAGCAGTTCTTC

v_call: TRBV18
d_call: TRBD1
j_call: TRBJ1-3
clone_size: .
cdr3_aa: CASAISQGARNTIYF
cdr3_nt: TGTGCCAGCGCCATATCCCAGGGGGCGCGAAACACCATATATTTT

v_call: TRBV28
d_call: TRBD2
j_call: TRBJ2-1
clone_size: .
cdr3_aa: CASSLGAGVGNEQFF
cdr3_nt: TGTGCCAGCAGTTTAGGAGCGGGAGTTGGCAATGAGCAGTTCTTC

v_call: TRBV29-1
d_call: .
j_call: TRBJ2-1
clone_size: .
cdr3_aa: CSVGHNEQFF
cdr3_nt: TGCAGCGTTGGGCACAATGAGCAGTTCTTC

v_call: TRBV2
d_call: TRBD2
j_call: TRBJ2-1
clone_size: .
cdr3_aa: CAIPATSGPTNNEQFF
cdr3_nt: TGTGCCATACCGGCGACTAGCGGACCGACCAACAATGAGCAGTTCTTC

v_call: TRBV4-1
d_call: .
j_call: TRBJ1-3
clone_size: .
cdr3_aa: CASSRDISSGNTIYF
cdr3_nt: TGCGCCAGCAGCCGTGACATATCCTCTGGAAACACCATATATTTT

v_call: TRBV11-3
d_call: .
j_call: TRBJ2-3
clone_size: .
cdr3_aa: CASSPQAVDTQYF
cdr3_nt: TGTGCCAGCAGCCCCCAAGCGGTAGATACGCAGTATTTT

v_call: TRBV6-6
d_call: .
j_call: TRBJ1-2
clone_size: .
cdr3_aa: CASRMEGYTF
cdr3_nt: TGTGCCAGCAGGATGGAGGGCTACACCTTC

v_call: TRBV7-3
d_call: .
j_call: TRBJ2-1
clone_size: .
cdr3_aa: CASSLSASYNEQFF
cdr3_nt: TGTGCCAGCAGCTTATCCGCCAGTTACAATGAGCAGTTCTTC

v_call: TRBV11-3
d_call: TRBD2
j_call: TRBJ2-7
clone_size: .
cdr3_aa: CASSTDGTSGTRGEQYF
cdr3_nt: TGTGCCAGCAGCACCGATGGGACTAGCGGGACCAGGGGCGAGCAGTACTTC

v_call: TRBV10-2
d_call: TRBD1
j_call: TRBJ1-3
clone_size: .
cdr3_aa: CASRTGGEGDTIYF
cdr3_nt: TGCGCCAGCAGGACAGGGGGCGAAGGTGACACCATATATTTT

v_call: TRBV6-1
d_call: .
j_call: TRBJ2-6
clone_size: .
cdr3_aa: CASREVASGANVLTF
cdr3_nt: TGTGCCAGCAGGGAAGTGGCCTCTGGGGCCAACGTCCTGACTTTC

v_call: TRBV5-1
d_call: .
j_call: TRBJ2-5
clone_size: .
cdr3_aa: CASSSGLKETQYF
cdr3_nt: TGCGCCAGCAGCTCCGGACTCAAAGAGACCCAGTACTTC

v_call: TRBV7-9
d_call: .
j_call: TRBJ1-2
clone_size: once
cdr3_aa: CASSLAAEQVYGYTF
cdr3_nt: TGTGCCAGCAGCTTAGCAGCCGAGCAGGTCTATGGCTACACCTTC

v_call: TRBV30
d_call: .
j_call: TRBJ1-6
clone_size: .
cdr3_aa: CAWSRVSQASLHF
cdr3_nt: TGTGCCTGGAGTCGAGTCTCGCAGGCAAGCCTCCACTTT

v_call: TRBV14
d_call: .
j_call: TRBJ1-1
clone_size: once
cdr3_aa: CASSQEDWWDTEAFF
cdr3_nt: TGTGCCAGCAGCCAAGAGGACTGGTGGGACACTGAAGCTTTCTTT

v_call: TRBV5-8
d_call: .
j_call: TRBJ1-4
clone_size: .
cdr3_aa: CASSLGQVNNEKLFF
cdr3_nt: TGTGCCAGCAGCTTGGGGCAGGTGAATAATGAAAAACTGTTTTTT

v_call: TRBV27
d_call: .
j_call: TRBJ1-1
clone_size: once
cdr3_aa: CASSSGGTNTEAFF
cdr3_nt: TGTGCCAGCAGTTCCGGGGGGACGAACACTGAAGCTTTCTTT

v_call: TRBV10-3
d_call: TRBD2
j_call: TRBJ2-2
clone_size: once
cdr3_aa: CAISGTSGVDGELFF
cdr3_nt: TGTGCCATCAGTGGGACTAGCGGGGTGGACGGGGAGCTGTTTTTT

v_call: TRBV5-1
d_call: .
j_call: TRBJ2-3
clone_size: .
cdr3_aa: CASSLVGDPNTQYF
cdr3_nt: TGCGCCAGCAGCTTGGTAGGAGACCCTAATACGCAGTATTTT

v_call: TRBV5-5
d_call: .
j_call: TRBJ1-1
clone_size: .
cdr3_aa: CASNLGASTEAFF
cdr3_nt: TGTGCCAGCAATCTGGGGGCGAGTACTGAAGCTTTCTTT

v_call: TRBV30
d_call: .
j_call: TRBJ2-6
clone_size: once
cdr3_aa: CAWSSGRVRAGANVLTF
cdr3_nt: TGTGCCTGGAGTTCCGGCAGGGTGAGAGCTGGGGCCAACGTCCTGACTTTC

v_call: TRBV6-6
d_call: .
j_call: TRBJ1-5
clone_size: .
cdr3_aa: CASSYSRGNQPQHF
cdr3_nt: TGTGCCAGCAGTTACTCAAGGGGGAACCAGCCCCAGCATTTT

v_call: TRBV28
d_call: .
j_call: TRBJ1-2
clone_size: few
cdr3_aa: CASSLGGTVDYGYTF
cdr3_nt: TGTGCCAGCAGCTTGGGGGGGACGGTTGACTATGGCTACACCTTC

v_call: TRBV19
d_call: TRBD2
j_call: TRBJ2-1
clone_size: .
cdr3_aa: CASSLREGWGLSYNEQFF
cdr3_nt: TGTGCCAGTAGCCTGAGGGAGGGATGGGGACTCTCCTACAATGAGCAGTTCTTC

v_call: TRBV5-4
d_call: TRBD2
j_call: TRBJ2-1
clone_size: .
cdr3_aa: CASGPSGSSSYNEQFF
cdr3_nt: TGTGCCAGCGGCCCAAGCGGGAGCTCCTCCTACAATGAGCAGTTCTTC

v_call: TRBV6-1
d_call: TRBD1
j_call: TRBJ2-2
clone_size: .
cdr3_aa: CASSEGTGANTGELFF
cdr3_nt: TGTGCCAGCAGTGAGGGTACAGGGGCGAACACCGGGGAGCTGTTTTTT

v_call: TRBV30
d_call: .
j_call: TRBJ1-1
clone_size: .
cdr3_aa: CAWSVPGQTGKAFF
cdr3_nt: TGTGCCTGGAGTGTACCCGGACAGACCGGTAAGGCTTTCTTT

v_call: TRBV14
d_call: TRBD2
j_call: TRBJ2-7
clone_size: .
cdr3_aa: CASSQGTSGRNEQYF
cdr3_nt: TGTGCCAGCAGCCAAGGAACTAGCGGGAGGAACGAGCAGTACTTC

v_call: TRBV28
d_call: .
j_call: TRBJ1-1
clone_size: .
cdr3_aa: CASSLGGPQNTEAFF
cdr3_nt: TGTGCCAGCAGTTTGGGAGGGCCCCAGAACACTGAAGCTTTCTTT